What follows describes a single T cell receptor (beta chain). Its cognate antigen is unknown. The sample originates from a study of a mutant IDH1 vaccine in newly diagnosed glioma. Time point of the sample: week 23, last vaccination. Each dose of the vaccine consisted of 300 ug of mutant IDH1 20-mer peptide, with topical imiquimod. Profiling relied on immunoSEQ multiplex PCR, and the TCRdb table lists in-frame clones only, not all of them. The data show just over 80,000 clones, almost 85% seen once. With 1 base removed from V and 3 bases from J, the gap between germline ends came to 6 bases. The CDR3 extends over 13 amino acids. Germline V CDR1 and CDR2: SGHTA, FQGNSA.

The chain links TRBV7-2 to TRBJ1-2, with D uncertain. The specimen was PBMCs, collected from a glioma patient whose treatment included an IDH1 peptide vaccine. This clonotype originated in a man younger than 45 with glioma. Some clones in this sample may be carry-over from other donors' samples. The CDR3 protein is CASSLEGYYGYTF. The CDR3 region has the DNA TGTGCCAGCAGCTTAGAAGGATACTATGGCTACACCTTC.